The 25 T cell receptor beta chains below come from one sample, sequenced in a study of T cell changes during pregnancy in multiple sclerosis. The repertoire was sequenced with immunoSEQ multiplex PCR; TCRdb's copy has only in-frame clones and lacks some. The table lists more than 25,000 clones, around 90% of them singletons. Specimen: CD4+ T cells from peripheral blood mononuclear cells, collected in the first trimester of pregnancy. These receptors were taken from a female donor with multiple sclerosis, enrolled in a pregnancy study.

The rearrangement joins TRBV9 to TRBJ2-1; TRBD2 matches 11 bases. This CDR3 region has 15 residues. CDR1 is SGDLS, CDR2 YYNGEE, per germline. V lost 2 bases, J lost 9 bases, and 7 bases stayed unmatched. Here the CDR3 reads CASSVGTSGRSEQFF. CDR3 bases: TGTGCCAGCAGCGTGGGGACTAGCGGAAGAAGTGAGCAGTTCTTC.

This clone was recorded once. J is TRBJ2-2 and V is TRBV11-1; D remains ambiguous. Germline lookup yields CDR1 SGHAT and CDR2 FQDESV (reference sequence). This CDR3 is built from 14 residues. Trimming shortened V by 0 bases and J by 3 bases, and 5 bases separated the two germline ends. The CDR3 DNA follows: TGTGCCAGCAGCTTAGCTCCGGACACCGGGGAGCTGTTTTTT. Translation: CASSLAPDTGELFF. Full variable domain (rest looked up from reference TRBV11-1 and TRBJ2-2): EAEVAQSPRYKITEKSQAVAFWCDPISGHATLYWYRQILGQGPELLVQFQDESVVDDSQLPKDRFSAERLKGVDSTLKIQPAELGDSAMYLCASSLAPDTGELFFGEGSRLTVL.

CDR3 nucleotide sequence: TGTGCCAGCTCGAAAACCGGGACAGGGTTGGGGAATGAGCAGTTCTTC. Translation: CASSKTGTGLGNEQFF. The chain couples TRBV18 to TRBJ2-1; 9 bases map to TRBD1. Germline trimming cut 6 bases from V and 7 bases from J; bases unmatched to any gene: 13. Germline V gene lookup returns CDR1 KGHSH and CDR2 LQKENI. The CDR3 spans 16 residues.

This clone is a singleton in its sample. This chain links TRBV10-3 with TRBJ2-2; 7 bases are a match to TRBD1. Germline V CDR1 and CDR2: ENHRY, SYGVKD. The CDR3 has 16 residues. V shed 3 bases, J shed 4 bases, and the junction held 8 bases outside the gene matches. This chain's CDR3 is CAISDVTHRGTGELFF. In nucleotides, the CDR3 is TGTGCCATCAGTGACGTCACCCACAGGGGCACCGGGGAGCTGTTTTTT.

This clone appeared a single time. The chain has TRBV12-5 and TRBJ2-3; the match to TRBD2 covers 8 bases. CDR1 LGHNT and CDR2 FRNRAP come from the germline V gene. This CDR3 spans 15 amino acids. Trimming removed 7 bases from V and 0 bases from J; junction bases left unmatched: 6. CDR3: CASAGTSGSTDTQYF. The CDR3 coding sequence is TGTGCTAGTGCCGGAACTAGCGGAAGCACAGATACGCAGTATTTT.

CDR3 coding DNA: TGTGCCAGCAGCAGGGGTGAGGAGCAGTACTTC. Translating gives CASSRGEEQYF. The rearrangement uses TRBV4-2 and TRBJ2-7; possibly TRBD1 for D (5 bases). Germline CDR1 LGHNA, CDR2 YNFKEQ. The CDR3 loop spans 11 amino acids. The V and J ends lost 5 bases and 7 bases respectively, with 9 bases between them.

The chain has TRBV9 and TRBJ2-3, with D possibly being TRBD2 (5 bases). Germline CDR1 SGDLS, CDR2 YYNGEE. The CDR3 extends over 18 amino acids. V shed 4 bases and J shed 1 base, with 22 bases lying between them. The CDR3 region is CASSMPPSRRAGTDTQYF. CDR3 nucleotides: TGTGCCAGCAGCATGCCCCCCAGTAGGAGAGCGGGCACAGATACGCAGTATTTT.

CDR3 DNA: TGTGCCAGCAATAGACAGCAGAACACTGAAGCTTTCTTT. This encodes CASNRQQNTEAFF. The V call is TRBV6-6, the J call TRBJ1-1; a weak D match, TRBD1 (5 bases). Trimming took off 7 bases at V and 1 base at J, with 10 bases between the two ends. Germline V gene sequence: CDR1 MNHNY, CDR2 SVGAGI (reference sequence). The CDR3 contains 13 residues.

Remarks on this clone: This CDR3 is also generated by other DNA sequences in the sample. The CDR3 sequence is CASSQGRVAGFQETQYF. CDR3 coding DNA: TGCGCCAGCAGCCAAGGGAGGGTAGCGGGGTTCCAAGAGACCCAGTACTTC. The chain has TRBV4-1 and TRBJ2-5; 8 bases fit TRBD2. The CDR3 consists of 17 residues. V dropped 1 base and J dropped 1; count of bases not matched to a gene: 8. The germline V gene encodes CDR1 MGHRA and CDR2 YSYEKL.

V and J are TRBV19 and TRBJ2-3; D not resolved. Germline V gene sequence: CDR1 LNHDA, CDR2 SQIVND (reference sequence). This CDR3 spans 13 amino acids. Deletions cut 0 bases from V and 5 bases from J, with 6 bases between. As DNA, the CDR3 is TGTGCCAGTAGTATAGATAGAAAAGATACGCAGTATTTT. Protein product: CASSIDRKDTQYF.

V gene TRBV28 combines with J gene TRBJ2-7; a possible D gene is TRBD1 (5 bases). This CDR3 contains 12 residues. Germline V gene lookup returns CDR1 MDHEN and CDR2 SYDVKM. V was shortened by 8 bases and J by 2 bases, with 10 bases between the two germline ends. The CDR3, as DNA: TGTGCCAGCCTGGGGCAGACCTACGAGCAGTACTTC. As protein: CASLGQTYEQYF.

V and J are TRBV28 and TRBJ1-2; TRBD1 matches 9 bases. The junction had 8 bases not matched to a gene; V was cut back by 6 bases and J by 6 bases. The CDR3 sequence is 14 residues long. Germline CDR1 MDHEN, CDR2 SYDVKM. In DNA, the CDR3 is TGTGCCAGCAGCATAAACAGGGGGCTAGATGGCTACACCTTC. Its translation is CASSINRGLDGYTF.

The chain has TRBV11-3 and TRBJ2-2; maybe TRBD1 (6 bases). This CDR3 is 19 amino acids long. The V and J ends lost 5 bases and 4 bases respectively, with 26 bases between them. Germline values: CDR1 SGHNT, CDR2 YENEEA. The CDR3 spells CASSRNTGFLGYATGELFF. The CDR3 coding sequence is TGTGCCAGCAGCCGAAATACAGGGTTTCTAGGATACGCCACCGGGGAGCTGTTTTTT.

V gene TRBV5-5 combines with J gene TRBJ2-5; maybe TRBD1 (5 bases). From germline, CDR1 is SGHKS and CDR2 YYEKEE (reference sequence). This CDR3 spans 13 amino acids. V was cut by 4 bases and J by 5 bases, with 12 bases left in between. This CDR3 is CASSQPGRETQYF. The CDR3 region has the DNA TGTGCCAGCAGCCAACCAGGGCGGGAGACCCAGTACTTC. Full variable domain (missing parts from reference TRBV5-5 and TRBJ2-5): DAGVTQSPTHLIKTRGQQVTLRCSPISGHKSVSWYQQVLGQGPQFIFQYYEKEERGRGNFPDRFSARQFPNYSSELNVNALLLGDSALYLCASSQPGRETQYFGPGTRLLVL.

This clone showed up just a few times. V and J are TRBV30 and TRBJ1-5, with D maybe TRBD1 (5 bases). V was shortened by 1 base and J by 3 bases, with 13 bases between the two germline ends. This CDR3 has 15 amino acids. Germline V gene data show CDR1 as GTSNPN and CDR2 as SVGIG (reference sequence). The CDR3 DNA sequence: TGTGCCTGGAGTGAAGGAGGGACCCTCAATCAGCCCCAGCATTTT. It is translated as CAWSEGGTLNQPQHF.

The chain links TRBV15 to TRBJ1-3; a weak D match, TRBD1 (5 bases). V was clipped by 5 bases and J by 3 bases, with 23 bases between them. This CDR3 region has 18 residues. Germline V lookup: CDR1 LNHNV, CDR2 YYDKDF (reference sequence). The CDR3 region has the DNA TGTGCCACCAGCTCTTCTTTGTTCGGGGGGGGTTATGGAAACACCATATATTTT. Amino acids: CATSSSLFGGGYGNTIYF.

The V gene is TRBV13, the J gene TRBJ2-7; D is uncertain. This CDR3 has 11 amino acids. Germline V CDR1 and CDR2: PRHDT, FYEKMQ (reference sequence). The V gene lost 1 base and the J gene lost 9 bases, with 7 bases spanning the gap. CDR3 DNA sequence: TGTGCCAGCAGCTTAGAGGCAGGGCAGTACTTC. Its protein product is CASSLEAGQYF.

The chain joins TRBV11-2 to TRBJ1-4; D may be TRBD1 (5 bases). The germline gives CDR1 SGHAT, CDR2 FQNNGV. The V end was cut by 8 bases, the J end by 4 bases, with 11 bases between. This CDR3 has 13 residues. In DNA, the CDR3 is TGTGCCAGCGCGGGGGGTCTTAATGAAAAACTGTTTTTT. It yields the protein CASAGGLNEKLFF.

The table lists this clone with a count of one. V usage is TRBV4-2 and J usage is TRBJ2-1; 13 bases match TRBD2. Trimming at V came to 0 bases and at J to 9 bases, leaving 8 bases not matched to a gene. Germline-derived CDR1 and CDR2 are LGHNA and YNFKEQ. The CDR3 consists of 17 residues. For the CDR3, the DNA is TGTGCCAGCAGCCAAGATTGGGGGACTAGCGGGATTACTGAGCAGTTCTTC. Protein product: CASSQDWGTSGITEQFF.

The rearrangement links TRBV5-1 to TRBJ2-7; 10 bases are shared with TRBD1. V lost 4 bases to trimming and J lost 6 bases; unmatched junction nucleotides: 10. The CDR3 consists of 15 residues. Germline CDR1 is SGHRS and CDR2 is YFSETQ. In nucleotides, the CDR3 is TGCGCCAGCAGCGCAGCCGGGACAGGGGTAGGCGAGCAGTACTTC. Translated: CASSAAGTGVGEQYF. The whole variable domain, filled in from reference TRBV5-1 and TRBJ2-7, reads KAGVTQTPRYLIKTRGQQVTLSCSPISGHRSVSWYQQTPGQGLQFLFEYFSETQRNKGNFPGRFSGRQFSNSRSEMNVSTLELGDSALYLCASSAAGTGVGEQYFGPGTRLTVT.

CDR3 residues: CASSRQGHSTDTQYF. The CDR3 DNA reads as TGTGCCAGCAGCCGACAGGGGCATTCCACAGATACGCAGTATTTT. The rearrangement uses TRBV7-2 and TRBJ2-3; TRBD1 matches 8 bases. This CDR3 contains 15 residues. The ends lost 5 bases at V and 2 bases at J; junction bases unmatched: 6. CDR1 is SGHTA and CDR2 is FQGNSA in the germline V gene.

The V and J genes are TRBV5-4 and TRBJ2-4; maybe TRBD2 (5 bases). V gave up 0 bases and J gave up 8 bases, with 15 bases separating them. The CDR3 loop spans 15 amino acids. The germline V gene encodes CDR1 SGHNT and CDR2 YYREEE (reference sequence). The CDR3 DNA reads TGTGCCAGCAGCTTGGATCTAGAGAGGGTTCACATTCAGTACTTC. Residues: CASSLDLERVHIQYF.

The V call is TRBV11-3, the J call TRBJ1-1; no clear D. Germline V gives CDR1 SGHNT, CDR2 YENEEA. Trimming stripped 3 bases from V and 1 base from J, with 9 bases between. The length of the CDR3 is 14 residues. The CDR3 protein is CASSLGRQNTEAFF. For the CDR3, the DNA is TGTGCCAGCAGCTTGGGCAGACAGAACACTGAAGCTTTCTTT.

In its sample, this clone was seen once. The chain is built from TRBV6-5 and TRBJ2-5; 7 bases are shared with TRBD1. Germline V gene lookup returns CDR1 MNHEY and CDR2 SVGAGI. The CDR3 loop spans 15 amino acids. The ends lost 2 bases at V and 4 bases at J; junction bases unmatched: 7. This CDR3 reads CASSYHRGARETQYF. For the CDR3, the DNA is TGTGCCAGCAGTTACCACAGGGGCGCGAGAGAGACCCAGTACTTC.

This chain connects TRBV5-4 to TRBJ2-1; TRBD2 agrees at 9 bases. The CDR3 is made up of 13 amino acids. V was pared by 5 bases and J by 8 bases, with 5 bases of the junction left unmatched. Germline V gene lookup returns CDR1 SGHNT and CDR2 YYREEE (reference sequence). CDR3 DNA: TGTGCCAGCAGTCGAAGCGGGGGGTATGAGCAGTTCTTC. Residues: CASSRSGGYEQFF.